This entry describes one T cell receptor beta chain. Its antigen remains unidentified. Trimming took off 5 bases at V and 0 bases at J, with 10 bases between the two ends. Germline V gives CDR1 SNHLY, CDR2 FYNNEI. The CDR3 runs to 15 residues. The entry originates in a study of cytomegalovirus exposure and HLA in healthy donors. The PCR contained 60 Vbeta and 13 Jbeta primers. Repertoires were generated with immunoSEQ multiplex PCR, while TCRdb's copy carries only in-frame clones and drops some. The sample lists some 76,000 clones, approximately 80% occurring once. Broader study findings: The authors enumerated roughly 160 TCR beta chains as linked to cytomegalovirus. In all likelihood, a cluster of highly shared sequence variants was a sequencing artifact. Segments of the TCR beta V type were, in most cases, productive about 87% or about 30% of the time in an earlier analysis.

The chain uses TRBV2 and TRBJ2-2, with D possibly being TRBD2 (6 bases). The sequence derives from a woman in her forties in good health and CMV-seropositive. The sample consisted of PBMCs. The CDR3 DNA is TGTGCCAGCAGTATCGGGGGACCGAACACCGGGGAGCTGTTTTTT. Protein sequence: CASSIGGPNTGELFF.